These 7 T cell receptor beta chains came from one sample sequenced in a study of graft-versus-host responses after intestinal transplantation. The assay was immunoSEQ multiplex PCR, and TCRdb's table has in-frame clones only and misses some. This table has under 45,000 clones, roughly 90% appearing once. Sequenced here: PBMCs, sampled about nine months after transplant. The origin of the receptors is a human patient who received an intestinal transplant, so some T cells may come from the graft donor.

The gene calls are TRBV5-1 and TRBJ2-7; 7 bases line up with TRBD1. The CDR3 runs 14 residues. Germline V gene sequence: CDR1 SGHRS, CDR2 YFSETQ. With V trimmed by 2 bases and J by 1 base, 3 bases remained unmatched. CDR3 amino acids: CASSFRTGSYEQYF. The CDR3, as DNA: TGCGCCAGCAGCTTCCGGACAGGTTCCTACGAGCAGTACTTC.

Only one count was recorded for this clone. The CDR3 bases are TGCGCCAGCAGTGAGACAAACTCTGGAAACACCATATATTTT. Translating it yields CASSETNSGNTIYF. This chain connects TRBV10-1 to TRBJ1-3, with D uncertain. CDR1 and CDR2 (germline): WNHNN, SYGVQD (reference sequence). This CDR3 spans 14 amino acids. Trimming cost V 2 bases and J 0 bases, with 5 bases left between them.

This rearrangement joins TRBV5-6 to TRBJ1-1; possibly TRBD1 for D (5 bases). Germline V lookup: CDR1 SGHDT, CDR2 YYEEEE. The CDR3 extends over 14 amino acids. Between the trimmed V and J ends, which lost 6 bases and 4 bases, there was a span of 16 bases. As DNA, the CDR3 is TGTGCCAGCAACCCCCTCGGGGCTCCCACTGAAGCTTTCTTT. It encodes CASNPLGAPTEAFF.

The chain has TRBV13 and TRBJ1-6; TRBD1 matches at 7 bases. The CDR3 consists of 16 residues. The germline gives CDR1 PRHDT, CDR2 FYEKMQ (reference sequence). With 5 bases clipped from V and 4 bases from J, the junction kept 8 bases outside the gene matches. The CDR3 DNA reads TGTGCCAGCAGCGCGCCGGGACAGAAATATAATTCACCCCTCCACTTT. Protein: CASSAPGQKYNSPLHF.

This sequence joins TRBV6-5 and TRBJ1-1; 7 nucleotides match TRBD1. The CDR3 sequence is 13 residues long. CDR1 is MNHEY, CDR2 SVGAGI, per germline. V shed 6 bases and J 4 bases; nucleotides not matched to a gene: 5. The CDR3 loop is CASRTRGSTEAFF. CDR3 bases: TGTGCCAGCAGAACCAGGGGGAGCACTGAAGCTTTCTTT.

The J gene is TRBJ2-7, the V gene TRBV12-5; TRBD1 aligns across 8 bases. Trimming cost V 0 bases and J 1 base; bases outside gene matches: 5. CDR1 is LGHNT and CDR2 is FRNRAP in the germline V gene. This CDR3 is 16 amino acids long. The CDR3, as DNA: TGTGCTAGTGGTTTGGTACTAGACAGGGGATCCTACGAGCAGTACTTC. The encoded protein is CASGLVLDRGSYEQYF.

This clone was detected only a few times. The V and J genes are TRBV5-6 and TRBJ2-1, with 10 bases fitting TRBD2. The CDR3 has 15 residues. Trimming removed 2 bases from V and 7 bases from J; junction bases left unmatched: 6. Per germline, CDR1 SGHDT and CDR2 YYEEEE. CDR3 DNA: TGTGCCAGCAGCTTAGTACTAGCGGGGAGGAATGAGCAGTTCTTC. Encoded protein: CASSLVLAGRNEQFF.